Below are 17 T cell receptor beta chains sequenced from a single sample in a study of CD8 T cells in ankylosing spondylitis (dated by TCRdb to between 2016 and 2019). Antigens for these TCRs are unknown. Broader findings and caveats from the paper: Blood from ankylosing spondylitis patients appeared to be characterized by a TCR beta motif made up of several highly homologous amino acid variants.

Library method: 5' RACE. Sequenced using an Illumina HiSeq 2500. TCRdb reanalyzed the raw reads on its own, using fastp at Q25 for trimming and MiXCR for clone calling, and kept in-frame beta chains. Each CDR3 protein gets just one entry, which takes the most common genes and DNA from the rows behind it. This sample gives 100,000 or so distinct CDR3 sequences in total; about 9% of them show up just once. The top ten constitute approximately 29% of the sample. The sequenced material came from blood, either unsorted or a sorted T cell fraction (not recorded which). Every receptor here comes from a male donor with ankylosing spondylitis.

The chain employs TRBV29-1 and TRBJ1-1, with D possibly matching TRBD1 (5 bases). The CDR3 sequence is 11 residues long. The V end was cut by 7 bases, the J end by 7 bases, with 13 bases between. Germline loops: CDR1 SQVTM, CDR2 ANQGSEA. DNA of the CDR3: TGCAGCGCCCCCTGGGGGAATGAAGCTTTCTTT. It yields the protein CSAPWGNEAFF.

This chain connects TRBV7-9 to TRBJ1-1; D remains ambiguous. Trimming stripped 5 bases from V and 7 bases from J, with 11 bases between. This CDR3 has 12 residues. Germline V gene lookup returns CDR1 SEHNR and CDR2 FQNEAQ (reference sequence). This CDR3 is CASSPRSVEAFF. CDR3 DNA sequence: TGTGCCAGCAGCCCCCGGTCAGTTGAAGCTTTCTTT. The full variable domain, with the rest looked up from reference TRBV7-9 and TRBJ1-1, is DTGVSQNPRHKITKRGQNVTFRCDPISEHNRLYWYRQTLGQGPEFLTYFQNEAQLEKSRLLSDRFSAERPKGSFSTLEIQRTEQGDSAMYLCASSPRSVEAFFGQGTRLTVV.

This clonotype showed up just a few times. The chain recombines TRBV10-3 with TRBJ2-2, with 8 bases that match TRBD1. The CDR3 covers 14 residues. Germline lookup yields CDR1 ENHRY and CDR2 SYGVKD. With 5 bases clipped from V and 5 bases from J, the junction kept 4 bases outside the gene matches. CDR3 loop: CAISPRQGTGELFF. For the CDR3, the DNA is TGTGCCATCAGTCCCCGACAGGGGACCGGGGAGCTGTTTTTT.

This clonotype has ten or more counts. The V and J genes are TRBV5-1 and TRBJ2-3, with no clear D. The V gene's germline CDR1 is SGHRS and CDR2 YFSETQ. V was clipped by 3 bases and J by 4 bases, with 21 bases between them. This CDR3 is built from 17 residues. The CDR3 is CASSWTETLDRADTQYF. The CDR3 bases are TGCGCCAGCAGCTGGACGGAAACCCTCGACCGGGCAGATACGCAGTATTTT.

This clonotype occurred many times. The genes are TRBV3-1 and TRBJ2-1; 11 bases fit TRBD2. Trimming at V came to 1 base and at J to 4 bases, leaving 0 bases not matched to a gene. The CDR3 has 15 residues. Per the germline V gene, CDR1 is LGHDT and CDR2 is YNNKEL (reference sequence). CDR3 sequence (DNA): TGTGCCAGCAGCCAAGGACTAGCGGGGTACAATGAGCAGTTCTTC. Protein sequence: CASSQGLAGYNEQFF.

This clonotype appeared a few times. This chain connects TRBV15 to TRBJ2-3; D may be TRBD1 or TRBD2 (5 bases each). Germline CDR1 and CDR2: LNHNV and YYDKDF (reference sequence). V was clipped by 7 bases and J by 1 base, with 15 bases between them. The CDR3 is 15 residues long. CDR3 sequence reads: CATTLGRLRTDTQYF. In DNA, the CDR3 is TGTGCCACCACCCTGGGACGCTTACGCACAGATACGCAGTATTTT.

This clonotype turned up a few times. The V call is TRBV16, the J call TRBJ2-7; D unclear. Germline lookup yields CDR1 KGHSY and CDR2 FQNENV. The ends were cut back, 0 bases at V and 1 base at J, with 7 bases in the middle. The CDR3 totals 14 residues. CDR3 protein: CASSQSTVSYEQYF. In nucleotides, the CDR3 is TGTGCCAGCAGCCAATCCACAGTTTCCTACGAGCAGTACTTC. Filled out from reference TRBV16 and TRBJ2-7, the complete variable domain reads GEEVAQTPKHLVRGEGQKAKLYCAPIKGHSYVFWYQQVLKNEFKFLISFQNENVFDETGMPKERFSAKCLPNSPCSLEIQATKLEDSAVYFCASSQSTVSYEQYFGPGTRLTVT.

This clonotype was counted ten times or more. The junction differs from germline at one of its ends, possibly a read error. The J gene is TRBJ1-4, the V gene TRBV29-1; D gene uncertain. The CDR3 runs 8 residues. CDR1 and CDR2 (germline): SQVTM, ANQGSEA. The CDR3 DNA reads as TGCAGCGTTGAAGATGACATTTTT. Protein: CSVEDDIF.

This clonotype was seen a few times. The rearrangement joins TRBV27 to TRBJ2-1; D uncertain. The length of the CDR3 is 12 residues. Trimming left V 6 bases short and J 4 bases short, with 7 bases between. The V gene's germline CDR1 is MNHEY and CDR2 SMNVEV (reference sequence). The CDR3 nucleotides are TGTGCCAGCAGCACAGAATACAATGAGCAGTTCTTC. It codes for CASSTEYNEQFF.

The sample holds many counts of this clonotype. The J gene is TRBJ2-3, the V gene TRBV7-6; 11 bases line up with TRBD2. V trimming: 5 bases; J trimming: 2 bases; junction bases outside the gene matches: 3. Germline V gene sequence: CDR1 SGHVS, CDR2 FNYEAQ. The CDR3 runs to 15 residues. This CDR3 reads CASSPSGGNTDTQYF. The CDR3 DNA reads TGTGCCAGCAGCCCTAGCGGGGGGAACACAGATACGCAGTATTTT.

This clonotype was observed many times. The chain combines TRBV7-8 with TRBJ1-2, with a possible D match to TRBD1 (5 bases). This CDR3 has 16 amino acids. CDR1 is SGHVS and CDR2 is FQNEAQ in the germline V gene. V was clipped by 5 bases and J by 4 bases, with 20 bases between them. The CDR3 sequence is CASSPGFPGLPYGYTF. The CDR3 DNA follows: TGTGCCAGCAGCCCTGGGTTTCCGGGGCTCCCCTATGGCTACACCTTC.

This clonotype was seen repeatedly, ten times or more. This chain links TRBV6-1 with TRBJ2-7; a possible D gene is TRBD2 (7 bases). CDR1 and CDR2 (germline): MNHNS, SASEGT. Trimming removed 4 bases at V and 3 bases at J, with 13 bases between. The CDR3 totals 14 residues. The CDR3 loop is CASSGRGGRYEQYV. CDR3 sequence (DNA): TGTGCCAGCAGTGGCAGGGGAGGGCGCTACGAGCAGTACGTC.

This chain joins TRBV7-6 and TRBJ2-7, with D possibly matching TRBD2 (5 bases). CDR3 size: 18 residues. V was trimmed by 1 base and J by 0 bases, leaving 19 bases between them. Germline V CDR1 and CDR2: SGHVS, FNYEAQ. The CDR3 loop reads CASSLEGDYSPISYEQYF. The CDR3 region has the DNA TGTGCCAGCAGCTTAGAGGGAGATTACAGTCCTATCTCCTACGAGCAGTACTTC.

This clonotype was detected ten times or more. The chain joins TRBV12-3 or TRBV12-4 to TRBJ2-1; 7 nucleotides agree with TRBD1. V dropped 3 bases and J dropped 8; count of bases not matched to a gene: 7. The CDR3 contains 14 residues. In DNA form, the CDR3 reads TGTGCCAGCAGTTTTCGACAGGGTGGAGATGAGCAGTTCTTC. Translation gives CASSFRQGGDEQFF.

The J gene is TRBJ2-7, the V gene TRBV27; 7 bases align to TRBD1. This CDR3 has 16 amino acids. The junction had 7 bases not matched to a gene; V was cut back by 2 bases and J by 0 bases. From germline, CDR1 is MNHEY and CDR2 SMNVEV (reference sequence). CDR3 DNA: TGTGCCAGCAGTTTAGCCCCCGGGACAGCCTCCTACGAGCAGTACTTC. Protein product: CASSLAPGTASYEQYF.

This clonotype came up many times. The chain recombines TRBV5-1 with TRBJ2-1; 14 bases are shared with TRBD2. Germline V lookup: CDR1 SGHRS, CDR2 YFSETQ. Germline trimming cut 3 bases from V and 8 bases from J; bases unmatched to any gene: 7. This CDR3 has 16 amino acids. The CDR3 bases are TGCGCCAGCAGCTCGGGACTAGCGGGAGTTGGTGATGAGCAGTTCTTC. It translates to CASSSGLAGVGDEQFF.

The chain has TRBV3-1 and TRBJ2-7; 10 bases map to TRBD2. The length of the CDR3 is 14 residues. Germline V lookup: CDR1 LGHDT, CDR2 YNNKEL (reference sequence). V was clipped by 1 base and J by 3 bases; unmatched bases: 0. DNA for the CDR3: TGTGCCAGCAGCCAAGGGACTAGCGGCTACGAGCAGTACTTC. The encoded protein is CASSQGTSGYEQYF.